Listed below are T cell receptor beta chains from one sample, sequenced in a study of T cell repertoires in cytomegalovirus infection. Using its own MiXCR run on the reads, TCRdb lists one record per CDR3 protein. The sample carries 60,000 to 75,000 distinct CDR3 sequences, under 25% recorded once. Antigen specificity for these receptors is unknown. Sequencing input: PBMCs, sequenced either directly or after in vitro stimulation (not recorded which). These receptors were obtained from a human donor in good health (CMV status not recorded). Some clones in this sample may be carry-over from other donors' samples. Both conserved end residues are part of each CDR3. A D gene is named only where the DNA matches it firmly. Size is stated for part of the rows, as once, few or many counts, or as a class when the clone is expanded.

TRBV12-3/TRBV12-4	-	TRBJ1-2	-	CASSLRDYGYTF	TGTGCCAGCAGTTTAAGAGATTATGGCTACACCTTC
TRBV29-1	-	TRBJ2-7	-	CSVEISHEQYF	TGCAGCGTTGAAATCTCTCACGAGCAGTACTTC
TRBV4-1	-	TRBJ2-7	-	CASSQGGVGGGGSEEQYF	TGTGCCAGCAGCCAAGGGGGTGTCGGTGGCGGAGGGTCGGAAGAGCAGTACTTC
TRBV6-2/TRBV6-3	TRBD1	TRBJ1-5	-	CASRGQGDQPQHF	TGTGCCAGCAGGGGACAGGGGGATCAGCCCCAGCATTTT
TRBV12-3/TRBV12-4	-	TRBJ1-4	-	CASSPGQRPEKLFF	TGTGCCAGCAGCCCCGGACAGCGACCTGAAAAACTGTTTTTT
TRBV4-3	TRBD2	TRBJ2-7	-	CASSQDPSGRNEQYF	TGCGCCAGCAGCCAAGATCCTAGCGGGAGGAACGAGCAGTACTTC
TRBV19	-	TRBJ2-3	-	CASSIRGDTQYF	TGTGCCAGTAGTATCAGGGGAGATACGCAGTATTTT
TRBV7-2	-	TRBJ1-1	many	CASRIGQGGWDTEAFF	TGTGCCAGCCGTATAGGGCAGGGTGGATGGGACACTGAAGCTTTCTTT
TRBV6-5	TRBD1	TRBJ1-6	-	CATNAGAGGRGPLHF	TGTGCCACAAACGCAGGGGCAGGGGGCCGCGGGCCCCTCCACTTT
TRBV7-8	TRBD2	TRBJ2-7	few	CASSSPGTSGIYEQYF	TGTGCCAGCAGCTCTCCCGGGACTAGCGGGATCTACGAGCAGTACTTC
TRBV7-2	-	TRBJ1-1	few	CASSTFGGGAFF	TGTGCCAGCAGCACCTTTGGGGGAGGAGCTTTCTTT
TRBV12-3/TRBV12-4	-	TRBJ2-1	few	CASRVVNEQFF	TGTGCCAGCAGGGTCGTTAATGAGCAGTTCTTC
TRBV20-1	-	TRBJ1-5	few	CSARAANRGSNQPQHF	TGCAGTGCTAGAGCCGCAAATAGGGGAAGCAATCAGCCCCAGCATTTT
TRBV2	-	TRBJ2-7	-	CASIHSQTTSYEQYF	TGTGCCAGCATTCACAGCCAAACTACCTCCTACGAGCAGTACTTC
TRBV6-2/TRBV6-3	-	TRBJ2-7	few	CASSYVRFYEQYF	TGTGCCAGCAGTTACGTCAGGTTCTACGAGCAGTACTTC
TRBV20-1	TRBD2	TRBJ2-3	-	CSARDSGSSKDTQYF	TGCAGTGCTAGGGATAGCGGGAGTAGTAAAGATACGCAGTATTTT
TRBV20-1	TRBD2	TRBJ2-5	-	CSAKLVSGRAGDQETQYF	TGCAGTGCTAAGTTAGTTAGCGGGAGGGCCGGGGACCAAGAGACCCAGTACTTC
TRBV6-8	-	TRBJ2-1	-	CASSYVRGGNEQFF	TGTGCCAGCAGTTACGTACGTGGGGGCAATGAGCAGTTCTTC
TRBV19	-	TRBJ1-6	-	CASSVREDSPLHF	TGTGCCAGTTCAGTCCGGGAAGACTCACCCCTCCACTTT
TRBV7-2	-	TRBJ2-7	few	CASASLGSGREQYF	TGTGCCAGCGCCTCCCTCGGTTCGGGGCGGGAGCAGTACTTC
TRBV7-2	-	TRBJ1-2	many	CASSLDYGTYGYTF	TGTGCCAGCAGCTTAGATTACGGTACCTATGGCTACACCTTC
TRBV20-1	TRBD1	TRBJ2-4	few	CSGKTGGDAKNIQYF	TGCAGTGGCAAGACAGGGGGCGACGCCAAAAACATTCAGTACTTC
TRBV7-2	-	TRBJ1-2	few	CASSLARDYGYTF	TGTGCCAGCAGCTTAGCCAGGGACTATGGCTACACCTTC
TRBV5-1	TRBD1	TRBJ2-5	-	CASSLVPPGQGSQETQYF	TGCGCCAGCAGCTTGGTTCCACCGGGACAGGGGTCTCAAGAGACCCAGTACTTC
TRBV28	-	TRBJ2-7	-	CASSGGASFNEQYF	TGTGCCAGCAGTGGGGGGGCCTCCTTCAACGAGCAGTACTTC